Below, 29 T cell receptor beta chains from the same sample are listed, as sequenced in a study of T-cell memory formation after mild COVID-19. One entry per CDR3 protein results from TCRdb running MiXCR on the 5' RACE reads. The sample carries about 540,000 distinct CDR3 sequences, roughly 20% recorded once. Sequenced material: PBMCs or a T cell subset sorted from them (not recorded which). Every receptor here comes from an adult woman who had mild COVID-19 (a few samples of this study predate the infection). Cell type and time point are not known.

This clonotype was detected a few times. The CDR3 protein is CSVPNRVSYEQYF. DNA of the CDR3: TGCAGCGTCCCCAACAGGGTGTCCTACGAGCAGTACTTC. This chain connects TRBV29-1 to TRBJ2-7; a possible D gene is TRBD1 (6 bases). CDR1 and CDR2 (germline): SQVTM, ANQGSEA. CDR3 length equals 13 residues. The ends were cut back, 6 bases at V and 1 base at J, with 13 bases in the middle.

This clonotype was recorded only once. The CDR3 DNA follows: TGCGCCAGCAGCCAAGACACCTACTATGGCTACACCTTC. Its protein is CASSQDTYYGYTF. The chain employs TRBV5-1 and TRBJ1-2; no reliable D call. The CDR3 contains 13 residues. The V end lost 4 bases, the J end lost 3 bases, and 10 bases lay between the germline ends. Germline-derived CDR1 and CDR2 are SGHRS and YFSETQ. Complete variable domain (other parts from reference TRBV5-1 and TRBJ1-2): KAGVTQTPRYLIKTRGQQVTLSCSPISGHRSVSWYQQTPGQGLQFLFEYFSETQRNKGNFPGRFSGRQFSNSRSEMNVSTLELGDSALYLCASSQDTYYGYTFGSGTRLTVV.

Details on this clonotype: One junction end disagrees with the germline gene, perhaps due to a read error. The chain combines TRBV7-3 with TRBJ2-5; no definite D call. Germline loops: CDR1 SGHTA, CDR2 FQGTGA. The CDR3 spans 11 residues. In nucleotides, the CDR3 is TGTGCCAGCAGCCCACAAGAGACCAAGTACTTC. Its protein product is CASSPQETKYF.

CDR3 nucleotide sequence: TGTGCCAGCAGTCCGGCCCGTAGACAGCCCCAGCATTTT. The encoded protein is CASSPARRQPQHF. The V and J genes are TRBV12-3 or TRBV12-4 and TRBJ1-5; D unclear. Trimming left V 5 bases short and J 7 bases short, with 12 bases between. CDR3 length equals 13 residues.

V and J are TRBV6-4 and TRBJ2-1; D unclear. This CDR3 has 15 residues. The germline CDR1 and CDR2 sequences are MRHNA and SNTAGT. The V and J ends lost 3 bases and 6 bases respectively, with 15 bases between them. The CDR3 DNA sequence: TGTGCCAGCAGTGATCACTACCGATTCTCCAATGAGCAGTTCTTC. It specifies CASSDHYRFSNEQFF.

V gene TRBV7-9 combines with J gene TRBJ2-7, with D perhaps given as TRBD1 or TRBD2 (5 bases each). The germline gives CDR1 SEHNR, CDR2 FQNEAQ (reference sequence). This CDR3 spans 13 amino acids. The V end was cut by 5 bases, the J end by 6 bases, with 14 bases between. CDR3 in amino acids: CASSPGTSLEQYF. CDR3 coding DNA: TGTGCCAGCAGCCCCGGGACCTCCCTCGAGCAGTACTTC.

V gene TRBV20-1 combines with J gene TRBJ1-5; weak D call: TRBD1 (6 bases). This CDR3 region has 12 residues. Trimming took off 7 bases at V and 2 bases at J, with 9 bases between the two ends. Germline values: CDR1 DFQATT, CDR2 SNEGSKA (reference sequence). The CDR3 is CSGRGGNQPQHF. The CDR3 DNA reads as TGCAGTGGAAGGGGGGGCAATCAGCCCCAGCATTTT.

A few counts support this clonotype. The rearrangement uses TRBV14 and TRBJ2-1; D is unresolved. Germline-derived CDR1 and CDR2 are SGHDN and FVKESK. V lost 4 bases, J lost 6 bases, and 10 bases lay in between. CDR3 length: 13 residues. CDR3 nucleotides: TGTGCCAGCAGCCCCGACTGGTTCAATGAGCAGTTCTTC. Translating it yields CASSPDWFNEQFF.

A few counts support this clonotype. The V call is TRBV5-1, the J call TRBJ2-7, with D tentatively TRBD1 (6 bases). V lost 0 bases and J lost 3, with 10 bases in between. CDR1 is SGHRS and CDR2 is YFSETQ in the germline V gene. This CDR3 is built from 14 residues. The CDR3: CASSLAGTIYEQYF. The CDR3 DNA sequence: TGCGCCAGCAGCTTGGCCGGGACAATCTACGAGCAGTACTTC.

This clonotype was seen just once. This sequence joins TRBV6-5 and TRBJ2-6, with 11 bases identical to TRBD1. The CDR3 extends over 18 amino acids. The germline V gene encodes CDR1 MNHEY and CDR2 SVGAGI. Losses at the gene ends were 8 bases for V and 4 bases for J; bases not matched to a gene: 13. CDR3 DNA: TGTGCCAGCCTCTCCCCGGGACAGGGGGTTTCGGGGGCCAACGTCCTGACTTTC. It specifies CASLSPGQGVSGANVLTF.

The rearrangement links TRBV7-6 to TRBJ2-5, with D maybe TRBD1 (6 bases). From germline, CDR1 is SGHVS and CDR2 FNYEAQ. Trimming took off 4 bases at V and 1 base at J, with 16 bases between the two ends. The CDR3 sequence is 16 residues long. In DNA, the CDR3 is TGTGCCAGCAGCTCTAACTCCCGGACAGCCCAAGAGACCCAGTACTTC. Its translation is CASSSNSRTAQETQYF.

This chain links TRBV23-1 with TRBJ1-1; 7 bases match TRBD1. TRBV23-1 is an ORF, with its function uncertain. Trimming at V came to 6 bases and at J to 1 base, leaving 8 bases not matched to a gene. The CDR3 has 15 amino acids. The CDR3 sequence: CASRFSGTENTEAFF. The CDR3 DNA sequence: TGCGCCAGCAGATTCTCCGGGACAGAGAACACTGAAGCTTTCTTT.

Written as DNA, the CDR3 is TGCAGCGTTGGACTAGCGGCCAACAATGAGCAGTTCTTC. Its protein product is CSVGLAANNEQFF. The chain joins TRBV29-1 to TRBJ2-1, with TRBD2 identical over 9 bases. The length of the CDR3 is 13 residues. The trim removed 4 bases at V and 5 bases at J, leaving 3 bases unmatched. Germline CDR1 SQVTM, CDR2 ANQGSEA.

This clonotype appeared a few times. V usage is TRBV9 and J usage is TRBJ1-5; perhaps TRBD1 as D (5 bases). Germline V lookup: CDR1 SGDLS, CDR2 YYNGEE. Trimming pared 0 bases from V and 7 bases from J, leaving 11 bases between. This CDR3 spans 14 amino acids. CDR3 protein: CASSVADSGQPQHF. The CDR3 DNA reads TGTGCCAGCAGCGTAGCTGACAGCGGCCAGCCCCAGCATTTT.

The rearrangement links TRBV20-1 to TRBJ2-5; 10 bases are a match to TRBD2. The V and J ends lost 5 bases and 1 base, in that order; junction bases with no gene match: 7. CDR1 is DFQATT, CDR2 SNEGSKA, per germline (reference sequence). CDR3 length: 15 residues. For the CDR3, the DNA is TGCAGTGCTCCCCAAGCGGGAGGGACCCAAGAGACCCAGTACTTC. It specifies CSAPQAGGTQETQYF.

This rearrangement joins TRBV6-1 to TRBJ1-5; TRBD1 matches 9 bases. The CDR3 loop spans 14 amino acids. Trimming removed 6 bases from V and 3 bases from J; junction bases left unmatched: 3. Germline V gives CDR1 MNHNS, CDR2 SASEGT. In DNA, the CDR3 is TGTGCCAGCAGCCGGGACAGGGTCAATCAGCCCCAGCATTTT. It is translated as CASSRDRVNQPQHF.

The chain couples TRBV10-3 to TRBJ1-2; D possibly corresponds to TRBD1 (6 bases). The V gene's germline CDR1 is ENHRY and CDR2 SYGVKD. CDR3 length: 15 amino acids. The V gene lost 5 bases and the J gene lost 4 bases, with 17 bases spanning the gap. The DNA of the CDR3 is TGTGCCATCAGTCCGAATCCACAGGGAACCTATGGCTACACCTTC. It codes for CAISPNPQGTYGYTF.

The chain couples TRBV20-1 to TRBJ2-1, with 8 bases lining up with TRBD2. Trimming removed 3 bases from V and 6 bases from J; junction bases left unmatched: 7. The CDR3 loop spans 14 amino acids. CDR1 DFQATT and CDR2 SNEGSKA come from the germline V gene (reference sequence). The CDR3 DNA is TGCAGTGCTAGGACTAGCGTGGCCCCCAATGAGCAGTTCTTC. Its protein is CSARTSVAPNEQFF.

The table lists this clonotype with a few counts. The chain combines TRBV6-5 with TRBJ2-1, with TRBD2 matching 7 bases. The V gene's germline CDR1 is MNHEY and CDR2 SVGAGI. The CDR3 sequence is 15 residues long. After removal of 2 bases from V and 2 bases from J, the junction contained 3 bases not matched to a gene. The CDR3 sequence is CASSYKLAAYNEQFF. The CDR3 DNA sequence: TGTGCCAGCAGTTACAAGCTAGCGGCCTACAATGAGCAGTTCTTC.

This clonotype was counted between two and nine times. The gene calls are TRBV4-1 and TRBJ2-7, with TRBD1 identical over 7 bases. The junction had 8 bases not matched to a gene; V was cut back by 3 bases and J by 0 bases. This CDR3 region has 16 residues. The V gene's germline CDR1 is MGHRA and CDR2 YSYEKL. In nucleotides, the CDR3 is TGCGCCAGCAGCCAGGGCACCGGGACAGACTCCTACGAGCAGTACTTC. It specifies CASSQGTGTDSYEQYF.

J is TRBJ2-7 and V is TRBV5-1; D is possibly TRBD2 (6 bases). This CDR3 contains 14 residues. The V gene lost 2 bases and the J gene lost 3 bases, with 12 bases spanning the gap. Germline loops: CDR1 SGHRS, CDR2 YFSETQ. The CDR3 nucleotides are TGCGCCAGCAGCTTTGGAGGACTAAACTACGAGCAGTACTTC. This encodes CASSFGGLNYEQYF.

The chain employs TRBV19 and TRBJ2-7; tentatively, D is TRBD1 (6 bases). CDR3 length equals 14 residues. Germline values: CDR1 LNHDA, CDR2 SQIVND (reference sequence). V shed 6 bases and J shed 0 bases, with 12 bases lying between them. CDR3 protein: CASSRTDLSYEQYF. CDR3 DNA: TGTGCCAGTAGCCGGACAGATCTCTCCTACGAGCAGTACTTC. Drawing the rest from reference TRBV19 and TRBJ2-7, the complete variable domain is DGGITQSPKYLFRKEGQNVTLSCEQNLNHDAMYWYRQDPGQGLRLIYYSQIVNDFQKGDIAEGYSVSREKKESFPLTVTSAQKNPTAFYLCASSRTDLSYEQYFGPGTRLTVT.

The table lists this clonotype with a few counts. CDR3 protein: CASSLVLGIRTDTQYF. CDR3 nucleotide sequence: TGTGCCAGCAGCTTAGTCCTTGGGATCCGCACAGATACGCAGTATTTT. This chain connects TRBV11-2 to TRBJ2-3; no reliable D call. Trimming took 1 base from V and 1 from J, leaving 12 bases between them. This CDR3 has 16 amino acids. CDR1 and CDR2 from the germline V gene are SGHAT and FQNNGV.

As concerns this clonotype: At one end the junction does not follow the germline gene, possibly because of a read error. The V gene is TRBV7-7, the J gene TRBJ2-1; TRBD2 matches 14 bases. Germline lookup yields CDR1 SSHAT and CDR2 FNYEAQ (reference sequence). This CDR3 has 18 amino acids. CDR3 sequence: CASSLETGTSGSLSEQFF. The CDR3 DNA reads TGTGCTAGCAGCTTAGAAACCGGGACTAGCGGGAGTCTGTCTGAGCAGTTCTTC.

This clonotype was seen only a few times. The V and J genes are TRBV21-1 and TRBJ2-5; whether TRBD2, the table's D call, matches the DNA was not checked. TRBV21-1 is a documented pseudogene. The CDR3 contains 15 residues. In DNA, the CDR3 is TGTGCCAGCAGCAAAGGAGGAAAGGGCGGGAAGACCCAGTACTTC. This gives the protein CASSKGGKGGKTQYF.

This clonotype has only a few counts. In nucleotides, the CDR3 is TGTGCCAGCAGCCAAGATTGGGGACTAGCATTAGCAGATACGCAGTATTTT. Amino acid sequence: CASSQDWGLALADTQYF. The chain combines TRBV4-2 with TRBJ2-3; 9 bases map to TRBD2. Germline V lookup: CDR1 LGHNA, CDR2 YNFKEQ. This CDR3 region has 17 residues. J gave up 4 bases and V 0 bases, and 8 bases lay outside the gene matches.

This clonotype has more than one count but fewer than ten. This chain uses TRBV29-1 with TRBJ2-3; possible D gene TRBD1, 5 bases. CDR3 size: 12 residues. CDR1 is SQVTM and CDR2 is ANQGSEA in the germline V gene. The ends were cut back, 6 bases at V and 4 bases at J, with 11 bases in the middle. In nucleotides, the CDR3 is TGCAGCGTAGACAGTAGCCCAGATACGCAGTATTTT. It encodes CSVDSSPDTQYF.

This chain connects TRBV7-9 to TRBJ2-1; 7 nucleotides agree with TRBD2. The CDR3 spans 15 residues. From germline, CDR1 is SEHNR and CDR2 FQNEAQ (reference sequence). V was clipped by 3 bases and J by 4 bases; unmatched bases: 6. The CDR3 DNA reads as TGTGCCAGCAGCTTCCGCGGGAGTACATACAATGAGCAGTTCTTC. It yields the protein CASSFRGSTYNEQFF.

V gene TRBV7-9 combines with J gene TRBJ2-2; 8 nucleotides agree with TRBD2. Germline loops: CDR1 SEHNR, CDR2 FQNEAQ (reference sequence). V lost 1 base to trimming and J lost 9 bases; unmatched junction nucleotides: 4. This CDR3 has 14 amino acids. The CDR3 loop is CASSLDGGARELFF. In nucleotides, the CDR3 is TGTGCCAGCAGCTTAGACGGGGGGGCCCGGGAGCTGTTTTTT.